Listed below are T cell receptor beta chains from one sample, sequenced in a study of cytomegalovirus exposure and HLA in healthy donors. Profiled with immunoSEQ multiplex PCR; TCRdb holds only in-frame clones, not every one. The sample has over 100,000 clones; 88% are singletons. The material sequenced was PBMCs. The origin of the receptors is a young woman in good health and CMV-seropositive. The CDR3 runs from the conserved cysteine through the conserved F or W. The order of the fields is CDR3 protein, J gene, V gene.

CDR3aa: CASSDAGSSGANVLTF
j_gene: TRBJ2-6
v_gene: TRBV25-1

CDR3aa: CASSPQGTGNIQYF
j_gene: TRBJ2-4
v_gene: TRBV18

CDR3aa: CASSLGSNTEAFF
j_gene: TRBJ1-1
v_gene: TRBV6-6

CDR3aa: CASSEAGTSDEKLFF
j_gene: TRBJ1-4
v_gene: TRBV6-1

CDR3aa: CASSLGLGTGGPTDTQYF
j_gene: TRBJ2-3
v_gene: TRBV5-1

CDR3aa: CASRRGPVDNEQFF
j_gene: TRBJ2-1
v_gene: TRBV5-8

CDR3aa: CASSGAVKNGNTIYF
j_gene: TRBJ1-3
v_gene: TRBV7-9

CDR3aa: CATSGVPAGWYSGNTIYF
j_gene: TRBJ1-3
v_gene: TRBV15

CDR3aa: CATSRAGTGLRNQPQHF
j_gene: TRBJ1-5
v_gene: TRBV15

CDR3aa: CASSTTTGGEQFF
j_gene: TRBJ2-1
v_gene: TRBV13

CDR3aa: CASSDSGTGYMNTEAFF
j_gene: TRBJ1-1
v_gene: TRBV2

CDR3aa: CASRTRTGRGNTEAFF
j_gene: TRBJ1-1
v_gene: TRBV19

CDR3aa: CASSLGEDGYTF
j_gene: TRBJ1-2
v_gene: TRBV7-9

CDR3aa: CSAGLGSYEQFF
j_gene: TRBJ2-1
v_gene: TRBV29-1

CDR3aa: CASSSHLQGSPGANVLTF
j_gene: TRBJ2-6
v_gene: TRBV7-3

CDR3aa: CASGGAGDTQYF
j_gene: TRBJ2-3
v_gene: TRBV13

CDR3aa: CASSLWPIPRGSQETQYF
j_gene: TRBJ2-5
v_gene: TRBV5-6

CDR3aa: CASSLDLRGNTDTQYF
j_gene: TRBJ2-3
v_gene: TRBV5-1

CDR3aa: CASSLRQGSSNQPQHF
j_gene: TRBJ1-5
v_gene: TRBV19

CDR3aa: CASSSSPRTDTQYF
j_gene: TRBJ2-3
v_gene: TRBV6-1

CDR3aa: CASSPTQGKNTEAFF
j_gene: TRBJ1-1
v_gene: TRBV7-9

CDR3aa: CAWMEVQPEEKLFF
j_gene: TRBJ1-4
v_gene: TRBV30

CDR3aa: CASSLAAQETQYF
j_gene: TRBJ2-5
v_gene: TRBV4-1

CDR3aa: CASSRGTGLGYTF
j_gene: TRBJ1-2
v_gene: TRBV7-9

CDR3aa: CASSRGLGVGIQYF
j_gene: TRBJ2-4
v_gene: TRBV5-6

CDR3aa: CASSHLQGGQPQHF
j_gene: TRBJ1-5
v_gene: TRBV27

CDR3aa: CASSFGLRRQETQYF
j_gene: TRBJ2-5
v_gene: TRBV11-3

CDR3aa: CASSETSGGADTQYF
j_gene: TRBJ2-3
v_gene: TRBV6-1

CDR3aa: CASSLSPQGGYEQYF
j_gene: TRBJ2-7
v_gene: TRBV7-3

CDR3aa: CATSLEGWFAEKLFF
j_gene: TRBJ1-4
v_gene: TRBV6-6

CDR3aa: CASSEGRSQETQYF
j_gene: TRBJ2-5
v_gene: TRBV2

CDR3aa: CASRRPRGGYTF
j_gene: TRBJ1-2
v_gene: TRBV28

CDR3aa: CASSQEANGNTEAFF
j_gene: TRBJ1-1
v_gene: TRBV4-3

CDR3aa: CASSLPGQGHSPLHF
j_gene: TRBJ1-6
v_gene: TRBV5-6

CDR3aa: CASSPTGQHEQYF
j_gene: TRBJ2-7
v_gene: TRBV7-9

CDR3aa: CASSPLTNREKLFF
j_gene: TRBJ1-4
v_gene: TRBV5-6

CDR3aa: CAFGLAGGNKQFF
j_gene: TRBJ2-1
v_gene: TRBV30

CDR3aa: CASTARFRGWDGYTF
j_gene: TRBJ1-2
v_gene: TRBV6-1

CDR3aa: CASSPPAGGEQYF
j_gene: TRBJ2-7
v_gene: TRBV18

CDR3aa: CASSRTSGNGSGANVLTF
j_gene: TRBJ2-6
v_gene: TRBV21-1

CDR3aa: CASSSGNRDRGGDTQYF
j_gene: TRBJ2-3
v_gene: TRBV11-3

CDR3aa: CASSPPRGQGKVGEQYF
j_gene: TRBJ2-7
v_gene: TRBV18